These T cell receptor beta chains were read from a single sample in a study of identical twins. TCRdb itself ran the 5' RACE reads through MiXCR, one entry per CDR3 protein. This sample has approximately 470,000 distinct CDR3 sequences, with 13% to 15% found just once. These data also formed part of another study, on yellow fever vaccine responses in identical twins.

The sample taken for sequencing was CD4+ T cells sorted from blood. All receptors come from a woman aged 18-29 years in good health. The CDR3 runs from the conserved cysteine through the conserved F or W. Fields, in order: J gene, V gene, CDR3 length, CDR3 protein.

j_gene: TRBJ2-3
v_gene: TRBV7-2
len: 15
CDR3aa: CASSASGGRTDTQYF

j_gene: TRBJ2-7
v_gene: TRBV20-1
len: 15
CDR3aa: CSARDRGTRYYEQYF

j_gene: TRBJ1-2
v_gene: TRBV7-3
len: 14
CDR3aa: CASSLIASTYGYTF

j_gene: TRBJ2-5
v_gene: TRBV29-1
len: 15
CDR3aa: CSVTTATGNQETQYF

j_gene: TRBJ1-5
v_gene: TRBV9
len: 14
CDR3aa: CASSVDLGNQPQHF

j_gene: TRBJ1-5
v_gene: TRBV11-2
len: 16
CDR3aa: CASSPLEGGVDQPQHF

j_gene: TRBJ2-2
v_gene: TRBV7-3
len: 15
CDR3aa: CASSLSNGNTGELFF

j_gene: TRBJ2-7
v_gene: TRBV4-1
len: 15
CDR3aa: CASSLPGQGIREQYF

j_gene: TRBJ1-5
v_gene: TRBV20-1
len: 14
CDR3aa: CSARDTSGNQPQHF

j_gene: TRBJ2-7
v_gene: TRBV5-1
len: 17
CDR3aa: CASSIRVSGLGGHEQYF

j_gene: TRBJ2-5
v_gene: TRBV12-3/TRBV12-4
len: 15
CDR3aa: CASSTGTGEQETQYF

j_gene: TRBJ2-7
v_gene: TRBV20-1
len: 15
CDR3aa: CSASLRLAGRYEQYF

j_gene: TRBJ2-1
v_gene: TRBV12-5
len: 16
CDR3aa: CASGSGKLALYNEQFF

j_gene: TRBJ1-2
v_gene: TRBV21-1
len: 14
CDR3aa: CASSTNTEDYGYTF

j_gene: TRBJ2-7
v_gene: TRBV30
len: 14
CDR3aa: CAWRKGMNSYEQYF

j_gene: TRBJ2-6
v_gene: TRBV29-1
len: 15
CDR3aa: CSVEELGSGANVLTF

j_gene: TRBJ2-1
v_gene: TRBV9
len: 17
CDR3aa: CASSVGTSGVNYNEQFF

j_gene: TRBJ2-6
v_gene: TRBV5-1
len: 19
CDR3aa: CASSLFGTGGQTGANVLTF

j_gene: TRBJ2-5
v_gene: TRBV18
len: 13
CDR3aa: CASSPTGMETQYF

j_gene: TRBJ2-7
v_gene: TRBV11-2
len: 13
CDR3aa: CASSLVAHYEQYF

j_gene: TRBJ1-4
v_gene: TRBV5-1
len: 14
CDR3aa: CASRKGSTNEKLFF

j_gene: TRBJ2-7
v_gene: TRBV27
len: 16
CDR3aa: CASSARTADRSYEQYF

j_gene: TRBJ2-2
v_gene: TRBV12-3/TRBV12-4
len: 17
CDR3aa: CASSLSRTSYYTGELFF

j_gene: TRBJ2-1
v_gene: TRBV28
len: 13
CDR3aa: CASSRTSGSEQFF

j_gene: TRBJ2-3
v_gene: TRBV5-1
len: 18
CDR3aa: CASSSGLAGGGGTDTQYF

j_gene: TRBJ2-5
v_gene: TRBV9
len: 13
CDR3aa: CASSVGPWETQYF

j_gene: TRBJ2-1
v_gene: TRBV7-7
len: 13
CDR3aa: CASSLAVGFEQFF

j_gene: TRBJ2-7
v_gene: TRBV7-9
len: 14
CDR3aa: CASSSVVQTYEQYF

j_gene: TRBJ2-3
v_gene: TRBV11-2
len: 17
CDR3aa: CASSFHPLAGGTDTQYF

j_gene: TRBJ2-2
v_gene: TRBV20-1
len: 15
CDR3aa: CSAARRAVDTGELFF

j_gene: TRBJ2-5
v_gene: TRBV3-1
len: 16
CDR3aa: CASSQEEKTFIETQYF

j_gene: TRBJ2-7
v_gene: TRBV18
len: 13
CDR3aa: CASSPAMTYEQYF

j_gene: TRBJ1-1
v_gene: TRBV7-9
len: 12
CDR3aa: CSVFGGVTEAFF

j_gene: TRBJ2-7
v_gene: TRBV15
len: 14
CDR3aa: CATSRETTQYEQYF

j_gene: TRBJ2-3
v_gene: TRBV25-1
len: 13
CDR3aa: CASSDARADTQYF

j_gene: TRBJ2-7
v_gene: TRBV11-1
len: 14
CDR3aa: CASSRGQGNYEQYF

j_gene: TRBJ1-2
v_gene: TRBV3-1
len: 14
CDR3aa: CASSPADPRRGYTF

j_gene: TRBJ2-2
v_gene: TRBV7-9
len: 14
CDR3aa: CASSLALPLGELFF

j_gene: TRBJ2-3
v_gene: TRBV20-1
len: 15
CDR3aa: CSAPGTPVLADTQYF

j_gene: TRBJ1-2
v_gene: TRBV6-2/TRBV6-3
len: 13
CDR3aa: CASRQTGAYGYTF

j_gene: TRBJ2-1
v_gene: TRBV7-2
len: 17
CDR3aa: CASSPPPTGLGKGEQFF

j_gene: TRBJ2-1
v_gene: TRBV20-1
len: 14
CDR3aa: CSARALGGDNEQFF

j_gene: TRBJ2-2
v_gene: TRBV6-4
len: 17
CDR3aa: CASSDKTAGGSSGELFF

j_gene: TRBJ1-5
v_gene: TRBV28
len: 15
CDR3aa: CASTTQGASNQPQHF

j_gene: TRBJ2-1
v_gene: TRBV6-1
len: 11
CDR3aa: CASSEAWEQFF

j_gene: TRBJ2-3
v_gene: TRBV5-1
len: 14
CDR3aa: CASSLYTGADTQYF

j_gene: TRBJ2-7
v_gene: TRBV7-9
len: 14
CDR3aa: CASSFLGSTYEQYF

j_gene: TRBJ2-2
v_gene: TRBV12-3/TRBV12-4
len: 14
CDR3aa: CANGKTSGNGELFF

j_gene: TRBJ2-3
v_gene: TRBV11-2
len: 16
CDR3aa: CASSLDGGQAGNTQYF

j_gene: TRBJ2-3
v_gene: TRBV7-9
len: 15
CDR3aa: CASSTTGGRADTQYF

j_gene: TRBJ1-5
v_gene: TRBV10-3
len: 15
CDR3aa: CAISEQQGVHQPQHF

j_gene: TRBJ2-7
v_gene: TRBV5-5
len: 13
CDR3aa: CASSIALSYEQYF

j_gene: TRBJ2-7
v_gene: TRBV3-1
len: 17
CDR3aa: CASSQAGLAGGLYEQYF